This T cell receptor beta chain was recorded in a study of CD8 T cells in ankylosing spondylitis. The sample holds a few counts of this clonotype. As yet, its antigen is unknown. Trimming removed 0 bases at V and 3 bases at J, with 7 bases between. CDR3 length equals 14 residues. The germline V gene has CDR1 SGHKS and CDR2 YYEKEE (reference sequence). Findings and limits, study-wide: Disease-linked clones were found to be CD8+ and relatively rare in peripheral blood. A TCR beta motif of several highly homologous variants appeared characteristic of ankylosing spondylitis blood. A subset of motif variants has previously been described in the synovial fluid and blood of reactive arthritis.

With molecular barcodes, quantitative 5'-RACE was used to make the TCR beta libraries. TCRdb fed the 5' RACE reads into MiXCR, producing one record per CDR3 protein. The table records 40,000 or so distinct CDR3 sequences, 11% of them present only once. The sequence was obtained from a male donor with ankylosing spondylitis or in good health (not recorded which). Input material: blood, either unsorted or a sorted T cell fraction (not recorded which). This chain connects TRBV5-5 to TRBJ1-5; no clear D gene. In DNA form, the CDR3 reads TGTGCCAGCAGCTTGGGCAGTTCCAATCAGCCCCAGCATTTT. Translating gives CASSLGSSNQPQHF.